This entry is about one T cell receptor (beta chain). Produced via immunoSEQ multiplex PCR; TCRdb's table is partial and in-frame only. The table lists 200,000 to 250,000 clones, around 83% of them singletons, with about 9.4% in the top ten. Patients in Seattle were enrolled during active infection, then followed longitudinally. This sample was included in a study of blood T cell repertoires in COVID-19. Turning to the study itself: Spain, Italy and the United States supplied samples that represented acute and convalescent COVID-19. PBMCs, B-cell-depleted T cells, or T cells provided the cDNA or gDNA that made up the material.

The source of this sequence is a woman between 45 and 60 years old with COVID-19, enrolled during active disease. Sequencing was performed on peripheral blood.

Written as DNA, the CDR3 is TGTGCCAGCAGCGGCAGGAACCATCATTCATATTTT. It translates to CASSGRNHHSYF. This sequence joins TRBV9 and TRBJ2-3; D gene uncertain. Per germline, CDR1 SGDLS and CDR2 YYNGEE. This CDR3 comprises 12 residues. Trimming cost V 3 bases and J 15 bases, with 17 bases left between them.